These 6 T cell receptor beta chains were sequenced from one sample in a study of blood T cell repertoires in COVID-19. Sequencing used immunoSEQ multiplex PCR; TCRdb keeps in-frame clones, though not all of them. Here the sample spans about 86,000 clones, around 89% being singletons. The sequenced material came from PBMCs or T cells enriched from blood (not recorded which). Every receptor here comes from a woman between 45 and 60 years old with acute COVID-19.

This rearrangement joins TRBV19 to TRBJ1-2; TRBD1 might be the D (6 bases). Germline loops: CDR1 LNHDA, CDR2 SQIVND (reference sequence). Trimming removed 3 bases at V and 0 bases at J, with 14 bases between. The CDR3 totals 16 residues. CDR3 nucleotide sequence: TGTGCCAGTAGTATTACGGTACAGGGCACTAACTATGGCTACACCTTC. Translated: CASSITVQGTNYGYTF.

V is TRBV7-2 and J is TRBJ2-7; TRBD1 is a possible D gene (5 bases). Trimming cost V 4 bases and J 2 bases, with 12 bases left between them. CDR3 length: 14 amino acids. Germline V lookup: CDR1 SGHTA, CDR2 FQGNSA. This CDR3 reads CASSSRTRTYEQYF. The CDR3 nucleotides are TGTGCCAGCAGCTCGAGGACAAGAACCTACGAGCAGTACTTC.

This sequence joins TRBV19 and TRBJ2-2; 10 bases are shared with TRBD1. With V trimmed by 5 bases and J by 9 bases, 15 bases remained unmatched. This CDR3 comprises 17 residues. Germline values: CDR1 LNHDA, CDR2 SQIVND (reference sequence). As DNA, the CDR3 is TGTGCCAGTAGTGAAGGGTTTGGAGACAGGGGGCCCTGGGAGCTGTTTTTT. This sequence encodes CASSEGFGDRGPWELFF.

The genes are TRBV20-1 and TRBJ2-1; a possible D gene is TRBD1 (6 bases). This CDR3 comprises 17 residues. Germline CDR1 is DFQATT and CDR2 is SNEGSKA (reference sequence). V was pared by 6 bases and J by 0 bases, with 21 bases between. The CDR3 loop is CSASRLDSESSYNEQFF. Written as DNA, the CDR3 is TGCAGTGCCAGTCGTCTGGACAGTGAGAGCTCCTACAATGAGCAGTTCTTC.

The chain recombines TRBV25-1 with TRBJ1-1, with a possible D match to TRBD1 (6 bases). This CDR3 has 15 amino acids. Trimming took off 1 base at V and 1 base at J, with 10 bases between the two ends. CDR1 is MGHDK, CDR2 SYGVNS, per germline. The CDR3 loop reads CASSEWGRGNTEAFF. The CDR3, as DNA: TGTGCCAGCAGTGAATGGGGCAGGGGGAACACTGAAGCTTTCTTT.

This CDR3 reads CASRPGTGTAFF. CDR3 nucleotides: TGTGCCAGCAGACCCGGGACAGGGACAGCTTTCTTT. V and J are TRBV3-1 (or the pseudogene TRBV3-2) and TRBJ1-1; 9 bases fit TRBD1. The CDR3 is 12 residues long. Trimming took 6 bases from V and 10 from J; bases not matched to a gene: 6. Germline CDR1 and CDR2: LGHDT and YNNKEL (reference sequence).